Listed below are T cell receptor beta chains from one sample, sequenced in a study of cytomegalovirus exposure and HLA in healthy donors. Sequencing used immunoSEQ multiplex PCR; TCRdb keeps in-frame clones, though not all of them. In the table there are around 220,000 clones, approximately 80% of which are singletons. The sample consisted of PBMCs. These receptors originate from a girl aged 5-17 years in good health and CMV-seronegative. The CDR3 runs from the conserved cysteine through the conserved F or W. The D gene is left open where the match is weak. Rows give clone size only sometimes, using once, few, many, or a class for an expanded clone.

d_call cdr3_length clone_size j_call v_call cdr3_nt cdr3_aa
TRBD1 17 . TRBJ2-6 TRBV5-1 TGCGCCAGCAGTCCACAGGGGATGGTGTTTGGGGCCAACGTCCTGACTTTC CASSPQGMVFGANVLTF
. 16 . TRBJ2-1 TRBV7-8 TGTGCCAGCAGCTCGCGGGCGGGGGCACAGATCAATGAGCAGTTCTTC CASSSRAGAQINEQFF
. 16 . TRBJ2-7 TRBV6-1 TGTGCCAGCAGTGAAGGGATCACAGGGTGGTTGGAAGAGCAGTACTTC CASSEGITGWLEEQYF
. 17 . TRBJ1-3 TRBV18 TGTGCCAGCTCACCTAGGAACAGGGCTAACTCTGGAAACACCATATATTTT CASSPRNRANSGNTIYF
. 16 . TRBJ2-7 TRBV15 TGTGCCACCAGCAGAGATCTAAGTACAGGGTTCGACGAGCAGTACTTC CATSRDLSTGFDEQYF
. 13 few TRBJ2-1 TRBV4-1 TGCGCCAGCAGCCAGGGAGTCGGGAATGAGCAGTTCTTC CASSQGVGNEQFF
TRBD1 11 . TRBJ2-1 TRBV10-2 TGCGCCAGCAGCTGGGACAGGGTGCAGTTCTTC CASSWDRVQFF
. 12 . TRBJ1-4 TRBV28 TGTGCCAGCGGGGGGAGCGGTGAAAAACTGTTTTTT CASGGSGEKLFF
TRBD1 13 few TRBJ1-1 TRBV4-1 TGCGCCAGCAGCCCGACAGGGTCCACTGAAGCTTTCTTT CASSPTGSTEAFF
. 13 . TRBJ2-3 TRBV11-2 TGTGCCAGCAGCCATATAGGGGCCGATACGCAGTATTTT CASSHIGADTQYF
TRBD1 15 . TRBJ1-1 TRBV9 TGTGCCAGCAGCGTAGGGACAGGGGGTTACACTGAAGCTTTCTTT CASSVGTGGYTEAFF
. 13 once TRBJ1-2 TRBV27 TGTGCCAGCAGTTTACAGGGAATCTATGGCTACACCTTC CASSLQGIYGYTF
TRBD1 14 . TRBJ1-2 TRBV15 TGTGCCACCAGCTCCGGGACAGGGGCCTATGGCTACACCTTC CATSSGTGAYGYTF
. 16 . TRBJ1-3 TRBV7-8 TGTGCCAGCAGCCCTGGGGCAGCCAGCTCTGGAAACACCATATATTTT CASSPGAASSGNTIYF
TRBD1 16 . TRBJ1-3 TRBV7-9 TGTTCCAGCAGCTATCGACAGGGTACCTCTGGAAACACCATATATTTT CSSSYRQGTSGNTIYF
. 15 . TRBJ1-2 TRBV6-5 TGTGCCAGCAGTCCTGGACACTACAATAACTATGGCTACACCTTC CASSPGHYNNYGYTF
. 16 . TRBJ1-1 TRBV28 TGTGCCAGCAGTTATCGGGCAGGGGTTTTGAACACTGAAGCTTTCTTT CASSYRAGVLNTEAFF
. 14 . TRBJ1-5 TRBV14 TGTGCCAGCAGCCAAGAGGCACCAAATCAGCCCCAGCATTTT CASSQEAPNQPQHF
. 13 . TRBJ2-5 TRBV27 TGTGCCAGCAGTTCCCCCGAGGAGGAGACCCAGTACTTC CASSSPEEETQYF
TRBD2 17 . TRBJ2-1 TRBV30 TGTGCCTGGAGTGGGGCTGTTAGCGGGATCATTTTCAATGAGCAGTTCTTC CAWSGAVSGIIFNEQFF
TRBD1 13 . TRBJ2-7 TRBV6-1 TGTGCCAGTAGGACAGGGGGCCCCTACGAGCAGTACTTC CASRTGGPYEQYF
. 13 few TRBJ2-5 TRBV7-3 TGTGCCAGCAGTAAGGGGCCCGACGAGACCCAGTACTTC CASSKGPDETQYF
TRBD1 10 . TRBJ2-7 TRBV20-1 TGCAGTGCGCAGAGACAGGGACAGTACTTC CSAQRQGQYF